The count of the clone carrying this T cell receptor beta chain is one. Study processing details: It was from reference gene primer amplification that nucleated cell counts were estimated. Produced via immunoSEQ multiplex PCR; TCRdb's table is partial and in-frame only. V, J and clone size derive from that table, while D and trimming were established from the DNA sequence. This repertoire shows tens of thousands of clones, around 90% found once; its top ten account for approximately 8%. The sample originates from a study of blood T cell repertoires in COVID-19. Study in general: Both acute and convalescent COVID-19 samples were obtained from the United States, Italy and Spain. PBMCs, B-cell-depleted T cells, or T cells provided the cDNA or gDNA that made up the material.

The CDR3 is 14 residues long. Germline lookup yields CDR1 SNHLY and CDR2 FYNNEI. The trim removed 6 bases at V and 3 bases at J, leaving 2 bases unmatched. The sample consisted of peripheral blood. V usage is TRBV2 and J usage is TRBJ2-2, with 9 bases identical to TRBD1. This TCR was sampled from a man aged 50 to 60 with active COVID-19. CDR3 sequence: CASRRTGDTGELFF. CDR3 bases: TGTGCCAGCAGGCGGACAGGGGACACCGGGGAGCTGTTTTTT.